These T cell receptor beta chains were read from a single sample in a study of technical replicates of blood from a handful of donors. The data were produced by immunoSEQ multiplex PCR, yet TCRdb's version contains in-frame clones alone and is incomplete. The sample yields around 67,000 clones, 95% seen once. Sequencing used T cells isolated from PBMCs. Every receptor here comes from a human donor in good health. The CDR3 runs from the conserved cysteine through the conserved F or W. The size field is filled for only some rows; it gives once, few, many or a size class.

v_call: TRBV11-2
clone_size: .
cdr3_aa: CASRTGLGKSYEQYF

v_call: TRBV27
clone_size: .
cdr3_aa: CASSHQGAGEQYF

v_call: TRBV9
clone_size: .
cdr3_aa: CASSVSPSNQPQHF

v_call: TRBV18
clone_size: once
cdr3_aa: CASSWFRDTQYF

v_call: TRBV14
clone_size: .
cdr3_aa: CASSAGQGFSGNTIYF

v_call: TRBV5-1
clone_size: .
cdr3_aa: CASSLQGETKNIQYF

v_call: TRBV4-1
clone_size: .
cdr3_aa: CASSLGQGGNTIYF

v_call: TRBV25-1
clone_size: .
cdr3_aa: CASNMVAGGPVIGDTQYF

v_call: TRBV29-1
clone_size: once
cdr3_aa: CSGSHGTSGPVEQFF

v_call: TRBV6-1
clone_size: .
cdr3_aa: CASSEFIAGNGGELFF

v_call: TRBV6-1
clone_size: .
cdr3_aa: CATYSRTAQETQYF

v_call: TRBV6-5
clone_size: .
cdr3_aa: CASSYRRFYNEQFF

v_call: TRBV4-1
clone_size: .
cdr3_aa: CASSQGTGVGNTIYF

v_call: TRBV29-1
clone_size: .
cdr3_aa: CSVEDGSPTGARSKQFF

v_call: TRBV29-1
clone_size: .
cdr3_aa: CSVQRGLNEKLFF

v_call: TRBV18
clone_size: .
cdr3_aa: CASSQGLGAYNEQFF

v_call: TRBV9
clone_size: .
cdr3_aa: CASSVGLAETNTGELFF

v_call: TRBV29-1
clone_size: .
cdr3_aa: CSVLENYGYTF

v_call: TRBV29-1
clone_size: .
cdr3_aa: CSMRTGSETQYF

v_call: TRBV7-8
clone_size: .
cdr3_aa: CASSLEGQNNQPQHF

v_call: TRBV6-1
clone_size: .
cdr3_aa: CASTAGIGSSTEAFF

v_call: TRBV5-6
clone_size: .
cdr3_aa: CASSFGQANEKLFF

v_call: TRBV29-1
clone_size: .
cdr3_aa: CSVSVGQNLYYGYTF

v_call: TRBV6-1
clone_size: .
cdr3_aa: CASSEGPVMNTEAFF

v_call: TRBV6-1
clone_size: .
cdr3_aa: CASSEILNTEAFF

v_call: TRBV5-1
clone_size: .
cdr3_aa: CASSRQSSSYEQYF

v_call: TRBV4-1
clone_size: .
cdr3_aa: CASSQESMPGNNSPLHF

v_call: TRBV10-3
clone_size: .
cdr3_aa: CAISPNRYNEQFF

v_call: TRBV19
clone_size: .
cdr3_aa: CASAANSGYTF

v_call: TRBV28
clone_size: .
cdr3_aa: CASSKLTLLINQPQHF

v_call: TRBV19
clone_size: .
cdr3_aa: CASKLGSTDRSLKLFF